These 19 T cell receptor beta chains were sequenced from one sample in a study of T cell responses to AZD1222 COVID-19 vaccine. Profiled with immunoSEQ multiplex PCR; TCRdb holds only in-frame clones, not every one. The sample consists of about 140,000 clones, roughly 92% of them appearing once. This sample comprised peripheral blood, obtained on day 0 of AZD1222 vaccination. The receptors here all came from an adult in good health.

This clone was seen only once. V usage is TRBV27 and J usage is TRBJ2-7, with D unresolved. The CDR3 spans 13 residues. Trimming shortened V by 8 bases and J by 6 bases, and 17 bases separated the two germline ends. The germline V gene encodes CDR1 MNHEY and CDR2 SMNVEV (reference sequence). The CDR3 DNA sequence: TGTGCCAGCTCTTTTAAACCGGGTCTCGAGCAGTACTTC. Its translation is CASSFKPGLEQYF.

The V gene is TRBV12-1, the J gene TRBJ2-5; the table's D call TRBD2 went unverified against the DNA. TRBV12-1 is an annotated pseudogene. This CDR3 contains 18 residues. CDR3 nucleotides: TGTGCCAGCAGCACTGATAGGGTGTCTAGCGGGGTCCAAGAGACCCAGTACTTC. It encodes CASSTDRVSSGVQETQYF.

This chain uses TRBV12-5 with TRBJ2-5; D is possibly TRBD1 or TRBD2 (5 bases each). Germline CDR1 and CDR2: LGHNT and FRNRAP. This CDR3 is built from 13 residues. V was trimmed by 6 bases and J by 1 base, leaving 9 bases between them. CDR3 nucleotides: TGTGCTAGTGGGGGGGACGTCCAAGAGACCCAGTACTTC. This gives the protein CASGGDVQETQYF. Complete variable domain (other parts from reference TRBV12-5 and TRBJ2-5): DARVTQTPRHKVTEMGQEVTMRCQPILGHNTVFWYRQTMMQGLELLAYFRNRAPLDDSGMPKDRFSAEMPDATLATLKIQPSEPRDSAVYFCASGGDVQETQYFGPGTRLLVL.

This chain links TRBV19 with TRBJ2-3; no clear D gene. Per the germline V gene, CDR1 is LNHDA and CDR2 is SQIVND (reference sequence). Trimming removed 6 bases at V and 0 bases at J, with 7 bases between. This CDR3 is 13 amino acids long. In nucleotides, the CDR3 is TGTGCCAGTAGGGGGATCAGCACAGATACGCAGTATTTT. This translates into CASRGISTDTQYF. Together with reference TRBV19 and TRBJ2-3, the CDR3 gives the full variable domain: DGGITQSPKYLFRKEGQNVTLSCEQNLNHDAMYWYRQDPGQGLRLIYYSQIVNDFQKGDIAEGYSVSREKKESFPLTVTSAQKNPTAFYLCASRGISTDTQYFGPGTRLTVL.

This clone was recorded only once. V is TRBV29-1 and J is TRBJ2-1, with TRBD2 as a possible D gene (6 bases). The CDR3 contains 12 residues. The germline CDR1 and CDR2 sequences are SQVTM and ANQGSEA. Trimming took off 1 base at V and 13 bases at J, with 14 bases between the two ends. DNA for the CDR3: TGCAGCGTTGAAGGCCTAGCGAGAAGACAGTTCTTC. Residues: CSVEGLARRQFF.

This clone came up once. The CDR3 loop is CASSEGLGNTEAFF. As DNA, the CDR3 is TGTGCCAGCAGTGAAGGCCTGGGCAACACTGAAGCTTTCTTT. The J gene is TRBJ1-1, the V gene TRBV6-1; D unresolved. The CDR3 is made up of 14 amino acids. CDR1 is MNHNS, CDR2 SASEGT, per germline. Trimming took off 1 base at V and 2 bases at J, with 8 bases between the two ends.

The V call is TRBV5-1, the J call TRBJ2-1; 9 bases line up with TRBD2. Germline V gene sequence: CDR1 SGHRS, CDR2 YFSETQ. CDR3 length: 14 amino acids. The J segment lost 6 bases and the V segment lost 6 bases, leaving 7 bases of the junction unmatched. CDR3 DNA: TGCGCCAGCAACCCCGGGACTAGCCTCAATGAGCAGTTCTTC. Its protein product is CASNPGTSLNEQFF.

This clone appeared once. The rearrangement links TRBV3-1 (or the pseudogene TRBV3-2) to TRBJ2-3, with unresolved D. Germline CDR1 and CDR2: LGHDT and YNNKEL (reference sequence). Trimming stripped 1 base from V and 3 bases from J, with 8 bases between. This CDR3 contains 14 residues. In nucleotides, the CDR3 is TGTGCCAGCAGCCAAGGATTGACGACAGATACGCAGTATTTT. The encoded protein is CASSQGLTTDTQYF.

The CDR3: CASSYHKTGMSYEQYF. The CDR3 DNA is TGCGCCAGCAGCTACCATAAGACAGGCATGTCGTACGAGCAGTACTTC. The rearrangement links TRBV5-1 to TRBJ2-7; a possible D gene is TRBD1 (6 bases). The CDR3 totals 16 residues. The V gene's germline CDR1 is SGHRS and CDR2 YFSETQ. Trimming cost V 3 bases and J 4 bases, with 20 bases left between them. The full variable domain, in which reference TRBV5-1 and TRBJ2-7 provide the parts outside the CDR3, is KAGVTQTPRYLIKTRGQQVTLSCSPISGHRSVSWYQQTPGQGLQFLFEYFSETQRNKGNFPGRFSGRQFSNSRSEMNVSTLELGDSALYLCASSYHKTGMSYEQYFGPGTRLTVT.

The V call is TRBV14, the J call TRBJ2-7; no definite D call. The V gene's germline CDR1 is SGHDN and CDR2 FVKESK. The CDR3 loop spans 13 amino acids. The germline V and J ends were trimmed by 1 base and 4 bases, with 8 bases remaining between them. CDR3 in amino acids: CASSQGYRYEQYF. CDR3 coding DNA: TGTGCCAGCAGCCAAGGGTATCGATACGAGCAGTACTTC.

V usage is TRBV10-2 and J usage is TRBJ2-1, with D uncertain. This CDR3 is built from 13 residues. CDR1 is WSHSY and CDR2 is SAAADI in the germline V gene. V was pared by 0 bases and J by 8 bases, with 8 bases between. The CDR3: CASSESSRDEQFF. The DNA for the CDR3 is TGCGCCAGCAGTGAGTCGTCAAGGGATGAGCAGTTCTTC.

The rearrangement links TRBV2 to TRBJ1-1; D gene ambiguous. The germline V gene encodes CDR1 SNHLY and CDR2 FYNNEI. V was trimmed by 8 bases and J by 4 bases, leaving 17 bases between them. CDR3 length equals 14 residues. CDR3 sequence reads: CASARGLLSTEAFF. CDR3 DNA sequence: TGTGCCAGCGCACGAGGGCTCTTGAGCACTGAAGCTTTCTTT. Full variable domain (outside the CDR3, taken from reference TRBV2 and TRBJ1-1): EPEVTQTPSHQVTQMGQEVILRCVPISNHLYFYWYRQILGQKVEFLVSFYNNEISEKSEIFDDQFSVERPDGSNFTLKIRSTKLEDSAMYFCASARGLLSTEAFFGQGTRLTVV.

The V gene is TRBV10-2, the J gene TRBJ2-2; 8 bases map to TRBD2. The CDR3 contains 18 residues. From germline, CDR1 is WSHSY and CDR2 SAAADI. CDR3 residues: CPPSEPGGGAVDPGELFF. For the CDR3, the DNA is TGCCCCCCCAGTGAACCCGGGGGGGGAGCGGTAGACCCCGGGGAGCTGTTTTTT.

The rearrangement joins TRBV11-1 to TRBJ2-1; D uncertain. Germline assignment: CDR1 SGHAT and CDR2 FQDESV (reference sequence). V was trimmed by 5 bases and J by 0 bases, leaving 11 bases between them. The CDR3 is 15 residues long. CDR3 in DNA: TGTGCCAGCAGCAATAGCCGGAGCTCCTACAATGAGCAGTTCTTC. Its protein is CASSNSRSSYNEQFF.

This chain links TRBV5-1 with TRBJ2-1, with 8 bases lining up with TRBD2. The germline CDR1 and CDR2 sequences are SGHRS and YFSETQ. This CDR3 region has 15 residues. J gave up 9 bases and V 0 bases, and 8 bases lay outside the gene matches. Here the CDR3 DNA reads TGCGCCAGCAGCTTGGTTAGCGGGACGGGGAGTGAGCAGTTCTTC. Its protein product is CASSLVSGTGSEQFF.

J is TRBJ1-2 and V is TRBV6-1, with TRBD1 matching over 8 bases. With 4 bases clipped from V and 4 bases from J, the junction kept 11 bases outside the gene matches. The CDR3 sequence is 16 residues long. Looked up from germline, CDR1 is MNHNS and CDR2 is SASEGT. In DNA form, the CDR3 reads TGTGCCAGCAGTGGAGGACAGGGATGGGAGAGCTATGGCTACACCTTC. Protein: CASSGGQGWESYGYTF.

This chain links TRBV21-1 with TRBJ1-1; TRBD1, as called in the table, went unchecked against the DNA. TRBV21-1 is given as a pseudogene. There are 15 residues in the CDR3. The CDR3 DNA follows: TGTGCCAGCAGCGCCCGGGCCGGGGGACAGAGAGAAGCTTTCTTT. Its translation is CASSARAGGQREAFF.

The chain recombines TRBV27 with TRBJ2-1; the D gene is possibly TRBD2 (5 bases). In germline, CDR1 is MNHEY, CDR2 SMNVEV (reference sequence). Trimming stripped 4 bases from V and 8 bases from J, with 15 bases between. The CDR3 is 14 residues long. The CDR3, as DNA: TGTGCCAGCAGTTCGAGGGCTGCCCGCGATGAGCAGTTCTTC. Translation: CASSSRAARDEQFF.

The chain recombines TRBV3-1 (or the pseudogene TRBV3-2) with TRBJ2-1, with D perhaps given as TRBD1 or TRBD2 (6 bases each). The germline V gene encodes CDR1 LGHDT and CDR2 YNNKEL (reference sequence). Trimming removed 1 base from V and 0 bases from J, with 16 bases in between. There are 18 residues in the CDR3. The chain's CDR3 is CASSQVRGRTGSYNEQFF. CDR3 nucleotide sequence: TGTGCCAGCAGCCAAGTGAGGGGGAGGACCGGCTCCTACAATGAGCAGTTCTTC.